A single sample gave rise to the 24 T cell receptor beta chains below, sequenced in a study of cytomegalovirus exposure and HLA in healthy donors. Amplification used 60 Vbeta primers and 13 Jbeta primers. This table comes from immunoSEQ multiplex PCR, and its TCRdb copy is limited to in-frame clones, with some not included. The sample includes about 25,000 clones, nearly 80% of them seen just once. Material for sequencing was PBMCs. The receptors derive from a male donor in good health and CMV-seronegative.

The chain has TRBV28 and TRBJ2-3, with 11 bases matching TRBD2. The CDR3 is 16 amino acids. V lost 5 bases to trimming and J lost 4 bases; unmatched junction nucleotides: 8. In germline, CDR1 is MDHEN, CDR2 SYDVKM. For the CDR3, the DNA is TGTGCCAGCAGTCTATCGACTAGCGGGGTAGCAGATACGCAGTATTTT. It encodes CASSLSTSGVADTQYF.

V usage is TRBV30 and J usage is TRBJ2-7, with D possibly being TRBD1 (6 bases). The germline V gene has CDR1 GTSNPN and CDR2 SVGIG (reference sequence). Trimming cost V 5 bases and J 0 bases, with 14 bases left between them. The CDR3 runs 14 residues. The CDR3: CAWQDSGGSYEQYF. Here the CDR3 DNA reads TGTGCCTGGCAGGACAGTGGGGGCTCCTACGAGCAGTACTTC. The full variable domain, rest sourced from reference TRBV30 and TRBJ2-7, is SQTIHQWPATLVQPVGSPLSLECTVEGTSNPNLYWYRQAAGRGLQLLFYSVGIGQISSEVPQNLSASRPQDRQFILSSKKLLLSDSGFYLCAWQDSGGSYEQYFGPGTRLTVT.

This chain connects TRBV11-3 to TRBJ2-1; possibly TRBD2 for D (5 bases). Germline assignment: CDR1 SGHNT and CDR2 YENEEA. The CDR3 loop spans 15 amino acids. Trimming left V 5 bases short and J 0 bases short, with 11 bases between. CDR3 residues: CASSRGLSSYNEQFF. The CDR3 DNA sequence: TGTGCCAGCAGCAGAGGACTGAGCTCCTACAATGAGCAGTTCTTC.

This clone was seen once. This chain joins TRBV15 and TRBJ2-6; 9 nucleotides line up with TRBD1. Germline values: CDR1 LNHNV, CDR2 YYDKDF (reference sequence). V lost 0 bases and J lost 2; bases outside the gene matches: 5. The length of the CDR3 is 18 residues. The CDR3: CATSREGTGTTGANVLTF. The CDR3 bases are TGTGCCACCAGCAGAGAAGGGACAGGGACGACTGGGGCCAACGTCCTGACTTTC.

The chain is built from TRBV27 and TRBJ2-7; possibly TRBD1 for D (6 bases). This CDR3 region has 13 residues. V was clipped by 7 bases and J by 0 bases, with 10 bases between them. Germline loops: CDR1 MNHEY, CDR2 SMNVEV (reference sequence). CDR3 region: CASTGDNSYEQYF. DNA of the CDR3: TGTGCCAGCACCGGGGACAACTCCTACGAGCAGTACTTC.

The chain combines TRBV7-2 with TRBJ2-1; D is unresolved. The germline V gene encodes CDR1 SGHTA and CDR2 FQGNSA. Trimming removed 1 base from V and 8 bases from J, with 18 bases in between. The CDR3 consists of 16 residues. The CDR3 spells CASSLEVLEPHDEQFF. The CDR3 region has the DNA TGTGCCAGCAGCTTAGAAGTACTCGAACCCCATGATGAGCAGTTCTTC. Full variable domain (missing parts from reference TRBV7-2 and TRBJ2-1): GAGVSQSPSNKVTEKGKDVELRCDPISGHTALYWYRQSLGQGLEFLIYFQGNSAPDKSGLPSDRFSAERTGGSVSTLTIQRTQQEDSAVYLCASSLEVLEPHDEQFFGPGTRLTVL.

The rearrangement uses TRBV19 and TRBJ2-3; a weak D match, TRBD2 (6 bases). Trimming left V 6 bases short and J 1 base short, with 17 bases between. This CDR3 has 16 residues. In germline, CDR1 is LNHDA, CDR2 SQIVND (reference sequence). The CDR3 DNA sequence: TGTGCCAGTAGCGGGAGTAGGGCGATGGGCACAGATACGCAGTATTTT. It codes for CASSGSRAMGTDTQYF.

This sequence joins TRBV28 and TRBJ1-5, with a weak D call TRBD1 (5 bases). Germline V gives CDR1 MDHEN, CDR2 SYDVKM. The CDR3 spans 14 residues. Trimming shortened V by 2 bases and J by 4 bases, and 9 bases separated the two germline ends. The CDR3 DNA is TGTGCCAGCAGTTTACCCAGGGTAAATCAGCCCCAGCATTTT. Its translation is CASSLPRVNQPQHF.

This clone has a single count. The genes are TRBV4-3 and TRBJ2-4; 15 bases fit TRBD2. This CDR3 is built from 19 residues. Germline V gene lookup returns CDR1 LGHNA and CDR2 YSLEER. V lost 3 bases, J lost 0 bases, and 6 bases stayed unmatched. The CDR3 DNA follows: TGCGCCAGCAGCCAGGGACTAGCGGGGGGTTTTTTAGCCAAAAACATTCAGTACTTC. It codes for CASSQGLAGGFLAKNIQYF.

DNA of the CDR3: TGTGCCAGCAGTCTCGAGGACTCTTTAGACTACGAGCAGTACTTC. It codes for CASSLEDSLDYEQYF. The genes are TRBV6-4 and TRBJ2-7; perhaps TRBD2 as D (5 bases). V lost 5 bases and J 3 bases, leaving 17 bases between the germline ends. CDR3 length: 15 residues. The germline CDR1 and CDR2 sequences are MRHNA and SNTAGT.

The chain links TRBV18 to TRBJ2-4; TRBD1 aligns across 9 bases. J was trimmed by 3 bases and V by 3 bases; bases with no gene match: 6. In germline, CDR1 is KGHSH, CDR2 LQKENI. The CDR3 length is 16 residues. CDR3 sequence: CASSPTGGSVKNIQYF. The DNA for the CDR3 is TGTGCCAGCTCACCTACAGGGGGCTCTGTCAAAAACATTCAGTACTTC.

The chain has TRBV28 and TRBJ2-1; 7 bases map to TRBD2. In germline, CDR1 is MDHEN, CDR2 SYDVKM. Trimming cost V 2 bases and J 1 base; bases outside gene matches: 8. The CDR3 is 17 residues long. The CDR3: CASSLTFLAASYNEQFF. Here the CDR3 DNA reads TGTGCCAGCAGTTTAACCTTCCTAGCGGCGTCCTACAATGAGCAGTTCTTC.

This chain uses TRBV5-4 with TRBJ1-2, with 9 nucleotides matching TRBD1. J was trimmed by 3 bases and V by 4 bases; bases with no gene match: 4. The CDR3 consists of 14 residues. Per the germline V gene, CDR1 is SGHNT and CDR2 is YYREEE (reference sequence). The CDR3 nucleotides are TGTGCCAGCAGCGTACAGGGGGCGGACTATGGCTACACCTTC. This gives the protein CASSVQGADYGYTF. The full variable domain, with the rest looked up from reference TRBV5-4 and TRBJ1-2, is ETGVTQSPTHLIKTRGQQVTLRCSSQSGHNTVSWYQQALGQGPQFIFQYYREEENGRGNFPPRFSGLQFPNYSSELNVNALELDDSALYLCASSVQGADYGYTFGSGTRLTVV.

The chain uses TRBV4-3 and TRBJ2-1, with TRBD2 identical over 7 bases. CDR3 length: 15 residues. Germline CDR1 is LGHNA and CDR2 is YSLEER. V lost 4 bases, J lost 0 bases, and 3 bases stayed unmatched. The CDR3 nucleotides read TGCGCCAGCAGCCCCCGGGACTACTCCTACAATGAGCAGTTCTTC. Its protein product is CASSPRDYSYNEQFF.

The V call is TRBV4-3, the J call TRBJ2-2; TRBD2 matches at 7 bases. CDR1 is LGHNA, CDR2 YSLEER, per germline. The CDR3 has 16 amino acids. After removal of 1 base from V and 3 bases from J, the junction contained 5 bases not matched to a gene. CDR3 nucleotides: TGCGCCAGCAGCCAAGTGCGAAGCGGGGACACCGGGGAGCTGTTTTTT. It translates to CASSQVRSGDTGELFF.

The V and J genes are TRBV7-9 and TRBJ1-1; TRBD1 agrees at 11 bases. This CDR3 has 17 amino acids. V lost 1 base, J lost 1 base, and 5 bases stayed unmatched. Germline CDR1 and CDR2: SEHNR and FQNEAQ (reference sequence). The CDR3: CASSLDGTGGRNTEAFF. DNA of the CDR3: TGTGCCAGCAGCTTAGACGGGACAGGGGGGAGGAACACTGAAGCTTTCTTT.

This sequence joins TRBV7-9 and TRBJ1-2, with D perhaps matching TRBD1 (5 bases). With 7 bases removed from V and 1 base from J, the gap between germline ends came to 16 bases. CDR1 is SEHNR, CDR2 FQNEAQ, per germline (reference sequence). This CDR3 comprises 15 residues. CDR3 nucleotides: TGTGCCAGCAACAACGACAGAGCCTTTAACTATGGCTACACCTTC. Translating gives CASNNDRAFNYGYTF.

Only one count was recorded for this clone. The chain combines TRBV11-3 with TRBJ2-1; a weak D match, TRBD1 (5 bases). Germline V gene data show CDR1 as SGHNT and CDR2 as YENEEA. This CDR3 is built from 14 residues. V lost 0 bases to trimming and J lost 7 bases, with 10 bases between them. Written as DNA, the CDR3 is TGTGCCAGCAGCTTAGATTCAAAGGGGAATGAGCAGTTCTTC. Translation: CASSLDSKGNEQFF.

J is TRBJ1-4 and V is TRBV7-8; D is ambiguous. V lost 1 base and J 8 bases, leaving 5 bases between the germline ends. CDR1 and CDR2 from the germline V gene are SGHVS and FQNEAQ. There are 12 residues in the CDR3. The CDR3 sequence is CASSLDTEKLFF. For the CDR3, the DNA is TGTGCCAGCAGCTTAGACACAGAAAAACTGTTTTTT.

The chain couples TRBV19 to TRBJ2-1, with D perhaps matching TRBD2 (5 bases). CDR1 and CDR2 from the germline V gene are LNHDA and SQIVND (reference sequence). The CDR3 runs 13 residues. V lost 7 bases and J 1 base, leaving 8 bases between the germline ends. The CDR3 coding sequence is TGTGCCAGTATGAGGGCATCCTACAATGAGCAGTTCTTC. It yields the protein CASMRASYNEQFF.

The chain has TRBV29-1 and TRBJ2-3, with a weak D call TRBD2 (6 bases). The CDR3 is made up of 16 amino acids. V lost 4 bases and J 0 bases, leaving 17 bases between the germline ends. In germline, CDR1 is SQVTM, CDR2 ANQGSEA. CDR3 nucleotide sequence: TGCAGCGTTGCGATTGTCAGCGGGTTAAGCACAGATACGCAGTATTTT. Amino acids: CSVAIVSGLSTDTQYF.

The chain couples TRBV28 to TRBJ1-1; 9 positions match TRBD1. There are 14 residues in the CDR3. Germline assignment: CDR1 MDHEN and CDR2 SYDVKM. V shed 7 bases and J 1 base; nucleotides not matched to a gene: 4. The CDR3: CASNGQGWNTEAFF. The CDR3 DNA sequence: TGTGCCAGCAACGGACAGGGGTGGAACACTGAAGCTTTCTTT.

This CDR3 is CASSSPLPGGRVGYTF. CDR3 in DNA: TGTGCCAGCAGTTCCCCCTTGCCAGGGGGCAGGGTTGGCTACACCTTC. The chain recombines TRBV28 with TRBJ1-2; the match to TRBD1 covers 8 bases. The V gene's germline CDR1 is MDHEN and CDR2 SYDVKM. Trimming at V came to 4 bases and at J to 7 bases, leaving 14 bases not matched to a gene. The CDR3 runs 16 residues.

This chain links TRBV4-3 with TRBJ1-1, with D perhaps matching TRBD1 (5 bases). Germline CDR1 is LGHNA and CDR2 is YSLEER. Trimming removed 3 bases from V and 7 bases from J, with 12 bases in between. CDR3 length: 13 amino acids. CDR3 in amino acids: CASSQGGLGEAFF. The CDR3, as DNA: TGCGCCAGCAGCCAGGGGGGGTTGGGTGAAGCTTTCTTT.